This T cell receptor (beta chain) was observed in a study of shared clonotypes between healthy human individuals. For each subset, genomic DNA was distributed in equal portions over several immunoSEQ plates. TCRdb keeps only in-frame clones here, not all; method: immunoSEQ multiplex PCR. The repertoire holds 2 million to 2.5 million clones, with roughly 92% as singletons. The CDR3 length is 16 residues. Looked up from germline, CDR1 is SGHTS and CDR2 is YDEGEE. The V and J ends lost 3 bases and 2 bases, in that order; junction bases with no gene match: 4. General study points: Estimated richness was generally greater in naive than memory subsets.

Every one of the donors was a Caucasian adult that lived in Nashville, Tennessee. As for this clone: Its antigen is currently unknown.

The sequenced sample was naive CD4+ T cells from PBMCs. Subset: CD45RA+ positively selected. The receptor comes from a man between 18 and 29 years old in good health. Some clones in this sample may be carry-over from other donors' samples. The chain couples TRBV5-8 to TRBJ2-3; 12 positions match TRBD2. CDR3 sequence reads: CASSSGLAGLTDTQYF. CDR3 coding DNA: TGTGCCAGCAGCTCCGGACTAGCGGGGCTCACAGATACGCAGTATTTT.